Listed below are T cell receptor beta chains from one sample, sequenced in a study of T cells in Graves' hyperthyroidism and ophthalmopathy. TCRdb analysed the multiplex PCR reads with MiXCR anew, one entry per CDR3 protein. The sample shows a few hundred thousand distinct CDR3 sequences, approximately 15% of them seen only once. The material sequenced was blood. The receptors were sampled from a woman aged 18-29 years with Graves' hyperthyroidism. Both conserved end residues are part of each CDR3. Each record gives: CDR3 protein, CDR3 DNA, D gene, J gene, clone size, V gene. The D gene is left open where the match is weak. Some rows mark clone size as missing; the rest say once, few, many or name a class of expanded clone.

CASSFLNLDTQYF TGTGCCAGCAGTTTCTTAAACTTGGATACGCAGTATTTT . TRBJ2-3 many TRBV12-3/TRBV12-4
CASSDRGLHYEQYF TGCGCCAGCAGCGACAGGGGGCTACACTACGAGCAGTACTTC TRBD1 TRBJ2-7 . TRBV5-1
CSARDGDRVYNEQFF TGCAGTGCTAGAGATGGGGACAGGGTTTACAATGAGCAGTTCTTC TRBD1 TRBJ2-1 many TRBV20-1
CASSAKPGHYNSPLHF TGTGCCAGCAGCGCTAAACCGGGACACTATAATTCACCCCTCCACTTT . TRBJ1-6 . TRBV9
CASSSSGGSSGYTF TGTGCCAGCAGCTCCTCCGGGGGGAGTAGTGGCTACACCTTC . TRBJ1-2 . TRBV13
CSAVVLGGGPYEQYF TGCAGTGCCGTAGTGCTCGGTGGCGGGCCCTACGAGCAGTACTTC . TRBJ2-7 many TRBV20-1
CSADRGPTEAFF TGCAGCGCCGACAGGGGGCCCACTGAAGCTTTCTTT TRBD1 TRBJ1-1 many TRBV29-1
CASSRWTGARETQYF TGTGCCAGCAGCAGATGGACAGGGGCGCGAGAGACCCAGTACTTC TRBD1 TRBJ2-5 many TRBV9
CASSSRELHGYTF TGTGCCAGCAGCTCGAGGGAACTCCATGGCTACACCTTC . TRBJ1-2 many TRBV13
CASSAGLAGVNTGELFF TGTGCCAGCAGCGCCGGACTAGCGGGAGTGAACACCGGGGAGCTGTTTTTT TRBD2 TRBJ2-2 . TRBV7-3
CSAVLLLREGRGNEQFF TGCAGTGCCGTACTACTATTGCGGGAGGGCCGAGGCAATGAGCAGTTCTTC TRBD2 TRBJ2-1 many TRBV20-1
CASTRGGLGVREQFF TGTGCCAGCACCAGAGGAGGTTTGGGTGTGAGGGAGCAGTTCTTC . TRBJ2-1 many TRBV6-1
CASSPAEQYF TGTGCCAGCAGCCCCGCCGAGCAGTACTTC . TRBJ2-7 many TRBV9
CASSRVGWKEKLFF TGTGCCAGCAGCCGGGTTGGATGGAAGGAAAAACTGTTTTTT . TRBJ1-4 few TRBV5-6
CASRLGDHLNTEAFF TGTGCCAGCAGGTTGGGTGACCATTTGAACACTGAAGCTTTCTTT . TRBJ1-1 few TRBV7-9
CANSSAQGGNQPQHF TGTGCCAACAGCTCCGCCCAGGGAGGCAATCAGCCCCAGCATTTT . TRBJ1-5 few TRBV5-5
CASSQTSGLLQQFF TGTGCCAGCAGTCAGACTAGCGGGCTGCTCCAGCAGTTCTTC TRBD2 TRBJ2-1 few TRBV3-1
CAISELANEQFF TGTGCCATCAGTGAACTAGCTAATGAGCAGTTCTTC . TRBJ2-1 many TRBV10-3
CASSGAGPSHATNEKLFF TGTGCCAGCAGTGGAGCGGGTCCCAGTCACGCAACTAATGAAAAACTGTTTTTT . TRBJ1-4 many TRBV6-1
CASSLPRSRQFF TGTGCCAGCAGCCTACCTCGCTCCCGACAGTTCTTC . TRBJ2-1 few TRBV5-8
CASSRQASSYNEQFF TGTGCCAGCAGCCGACAGGCGAGCTCCTACAATGAGCAGTTCTTC . TRBJ2-1 few TRBV5-6
CASSWGPGVDTGELLF TGCGCCAGCAGCTGGGGCCCAGGGGTAGACACCGGGGAGCTGCTTTTT . TRBJ2-2 . TRBV5-1
CASSYLLADSYEQYF TGTGCCAGCAGCTACCTACTAGCGGACTCCTACGAGCAGTACTTC TRBD2 TRBJ2-7 . TRBV11-2
CASGTPDGDEQFF TGTGCCAGCGGGACTCCTGACGGGGATGAGCAGTTCTTC . TRBJ2-1 . TRBV6-1
CASSSQGLLNEQFF TGTGCCAGCAGCTCCCAGGGACTTCTCAATGAGCAGTTCTTC . TRBJ2-1 . TRBV7-9
CASSSLAGVSETQYF TGTGCCAGCAGCTCACTAGCGGGAGTTTCAGAGACCCAGTACTTC TRBD2 TRBJ2-5 few TRBV5-4
CASSSPVSYNEQFF TGTGCCAGCAGCTCACCTGTCTCCTACAATGAGCAGTTCTTC . TRBJ2-1 many TRBV11-1
CASSPETGGADTQYF TGTGCCAGCAGTCCCGAGACAGGGGGGGCAGATACGCAGTATTTT TRBD1 TRBJ2-3 few TRBV6-4
CASSRSGRAGEKLFF TGCGCCAGCAGCCGGAGTGGTAGGGCAGGGGAAAAACTGTTTTTT . TRBJ1-4 few TRBV4-1
CASSLPLGTQYF TGTGCCAGCAGCTTGCCACTCGGTACGCAGTATTTT . TRBJ2-3 many TRBV7-3
CASSLEGELGGEQYF TGCGCCAGCAGCTTGGAGGGGGAGCTAGGCGGCGAGCAGTACTTC . TRBJ2-7 many TRBV5-1
CASTRPRETQYF TGTGCCAGCACGCGACCACGGGAGACCCAGTACTTC . TRBJ2-5 many TRBV6-2/TRBV6-3
CASRLTGTSAGANVLTF TGTGCCAGCAGACTCACCGGGACTAGCGCTGGGGCCAACGTCCTGACTTTC TRBD2 TRBJ2-6 . TRBV5-1
CMSGANVLTF TGTATGTCTGGGGCCAACGTCCTGACTTTC . TRBJ2-6 few TRBV19
CASSLSRGLLNEQFF TGTGCCAGCAGTTTATCGAGGGGACTTTTAAATGAGCAGTTCTTC . TRBJ2-1 many TRBV27
CASSGQDNSRRYEQYF TGTGCCAGCAGCGGACAAGACAACTCCAGACGGTACGAGCAGTACTTC . TRBJ2-7 few TRBV13
CSAPVGGGTDTQYF TGCAGTGCTCCGGTGGGGGGGGGTACAGATACGCAGTATTTT TRBD2 TRBJ2-3 many TRBV20-1
CASSPAGDNSPLHF TGTGCCAGCTCACCGGCAGGGGATAATTCACCCCTCCACTTT . TRBJ1-6 many TRBV18
CASSQVSAIKSNEQFF TGCGCCAGCAGCCAAGTCAGCGCCATTAAGTCGAATGAGCAGTTCTTC . TRBJ2-1 . TRBV4-1
CASSLEHSGNTIYF TGCGCCAGCAGCTTGGAACACTCTGGAAACACCATATATTTT . TRBJ1-3 . TRBV5-1
CAWSTSGYEQYF TGTGCCTGGAGTACTAGCGGCTACGAGCAGTACTTC TRBD2 TRBJ2-7 many TRBV30
CASRISGGSTDTQYF TGTGCCAGCAGGATTAGCGGGGGAAGCACAGATACGCAGTATTTT TRBD2 TRBJ2-3 many TRBV6-1
CASSLRGWINEQFF TGTGCCAGCAGCTTAAGGGGCTGGATCAATGAGCAGTTCTTC . TRBJ2-1 many TRBV13
CASSQDFGQGYEQYF TGTGCCAGCAGCCAAGATTTCGGACAGGGGTACGAGCAGTACTTC TRBD1 TRBJ2-7 many TRBV3-1
CASSLVQGTNEQFF TGTGCCAGCAGCTTAGTACAGGGGACTAATGAGCAGTTCTTC . TRBJ2-1 . TRBV11-2
CASSQSDRAGEQYF TGTGCCAGCAGCCAGAGTGACAGGGCTGGTGAGCAGTACTTC TRBD1 TRBJ2-7 . TRBV3-1
CSARLAGAQGNEQYF TGCAGTGCGCGACTAGCGGGAGCCCAAGGGAACGAGCAGTACTTC TRBD2 TRBJ2-7 many TRBV20-1
CASSLDRGSAQPQHF TGTGCCAGCAGCTTAGATAGGGGTAGTGCTCAGCCCCAGCATTTT . TRBJ1-5 . TRBV7-9
CASSSPGLAGSFEQYF TGCGCCAGCAGCTCACCGGGACTAGCTGGTTCGTTCGAGCAGTACTTC TRBD2 TRBJ2-7 once TRBV5-1
CASSASRGALDTQYF TGCGCCAGCAGCGCCTCCCGGGGGGCTCTAGATACGCAGTATTTT . TRBJ2-3 many TRBV5-1